This TCR beta chain is from a study of identical twins. This clonotype was recorded many times. Its target is unknown. TCRdb called the 5' RACE reads again in MiXCR, with one record for every CDR3 protein. The table has 400,000 to 500,000 distinct CDR3 sequences, more than 13% seen once. Germline V gives CDR1 SEHNR, CDR2 FQNEAQ (reference sequence). This CDR3 is 14 amino acids long. Trimming took 4 bases from V and 7 from J, leaving 11 bases between them. Study conclusions and caveats: Within cord blood, abundant beta clonotypes carried fewer insertions, but memory repertoires showed no such trend.

These data also featured in a second study, about yellow fever vaccine responses in identical twins.

This receptor was identified in a woman younger than 30 in good health. V is TRBV7-9 and J is TRBJ1-6, with D hard to call. The sample comprised CD4+ T cells sorted from blood. Here the CDR3 DNA reads TGTGCCAGCAGCTGGACCCGGGAGAATTCACCCCTCCACTTT. Translating it yields CASSWTRENSPLHF. The full variable domain, rest sourced from reference TRBV7-9 and TRBJ1-6, is DTGVSQNPRHKITKRGQNVTFRCDPISEHNRLYWYRQTLGQGPEFLTYFQNEAQLEKSRLLSDRFSAERPKGSFSTLEIQRTEQGDSAMYLCASSWTRENSPLHFGNGTRLTVT.